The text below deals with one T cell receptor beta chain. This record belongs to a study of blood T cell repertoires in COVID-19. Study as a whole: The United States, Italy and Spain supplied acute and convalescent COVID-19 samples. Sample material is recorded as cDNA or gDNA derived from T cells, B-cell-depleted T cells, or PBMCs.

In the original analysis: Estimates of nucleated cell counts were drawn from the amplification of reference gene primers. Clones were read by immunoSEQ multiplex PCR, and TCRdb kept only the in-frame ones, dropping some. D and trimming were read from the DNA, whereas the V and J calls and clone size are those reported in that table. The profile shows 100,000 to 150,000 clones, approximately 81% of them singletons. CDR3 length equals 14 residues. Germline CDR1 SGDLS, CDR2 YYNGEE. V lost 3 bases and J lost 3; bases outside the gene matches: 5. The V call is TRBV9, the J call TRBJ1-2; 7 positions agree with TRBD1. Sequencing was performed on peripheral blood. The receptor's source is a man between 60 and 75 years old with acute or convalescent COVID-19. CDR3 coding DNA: TGTGCCAGCAGCGGATCCGGGACAGACTATGGCTACACCTTC. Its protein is CASSGSGTDYGYTF.